The clone carrying this T cell receptor beta chain was seen more than once but under ten times. The data originate from a study of T cells in Graves' hyperthyroidism and ophthalmopathy. Across the whole study: The initial diagnosis was the point when peripheral blood was collected, ahead of any treatment.

Researchers barred patients who had uncontrolled infection, other autoimmune disease, pregnancy or lactation. CDR1 and CDR2 from the germline V gene are WNHNN and SYGVQD (reference sequence). This CDR3 contains 13 residues. V dropped 2 bases and J dropped 6 bases, with 8 bases sitting between them. From RNA transcripts, TCR beta CDR3 regions were amplified. Researchers ran a first-round RT-PCR on the TCR CDR3 using the HTBI primer set. TCRdb reprocessed the multiplex PCR reads via MiXCR and lists one record per CDR3 protein. The top ten clones hold roughly 44% of a sample with about 200,000 distinct CDR3 sequences, around 19% of them seen once.

What was sequenced was blood. The chain recombines TRBV10-1 with TRBJ1-5, with D maybe TRBD1 (5 bases). The clonotype comes from a man between 40 and 49 years old with Graves' hyperthyroidism. CDR3 DNA sequence: TGCGCCAGCAGTGAGGGGGGGAGTCAGCCCCAGCATTTT. It encodes CASSEGGSQPQHF.